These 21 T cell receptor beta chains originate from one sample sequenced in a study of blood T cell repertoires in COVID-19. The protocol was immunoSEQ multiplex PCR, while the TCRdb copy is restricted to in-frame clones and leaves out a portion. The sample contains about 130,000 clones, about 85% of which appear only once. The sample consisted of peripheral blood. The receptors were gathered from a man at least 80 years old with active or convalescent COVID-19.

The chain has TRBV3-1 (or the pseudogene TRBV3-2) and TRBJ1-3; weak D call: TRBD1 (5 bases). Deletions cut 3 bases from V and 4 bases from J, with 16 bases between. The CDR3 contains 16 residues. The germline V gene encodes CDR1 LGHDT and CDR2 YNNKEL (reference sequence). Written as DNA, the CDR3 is TGTGCCAGCAGCCATAGGGCGGGACCTCGGGGAAACACCATATATTTT. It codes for CASSHRAGPRGNTIYF.

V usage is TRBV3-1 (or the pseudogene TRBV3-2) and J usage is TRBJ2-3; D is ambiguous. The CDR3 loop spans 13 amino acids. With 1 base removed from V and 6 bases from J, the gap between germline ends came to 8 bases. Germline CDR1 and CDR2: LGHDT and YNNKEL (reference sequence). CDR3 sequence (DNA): TGTGCCAGCAGCCAAGTGTACGGGGATACGCAGTATTTT. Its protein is CASSQVYGDTQYF.

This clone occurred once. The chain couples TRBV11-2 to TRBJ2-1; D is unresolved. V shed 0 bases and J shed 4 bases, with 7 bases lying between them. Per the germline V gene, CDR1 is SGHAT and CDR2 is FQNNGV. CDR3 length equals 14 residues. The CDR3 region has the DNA TGTGCCAGCAGCTTAGATGGCCTGTACAATGAGCAGTTCTTC. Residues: CASSLDGLYNEQFF.

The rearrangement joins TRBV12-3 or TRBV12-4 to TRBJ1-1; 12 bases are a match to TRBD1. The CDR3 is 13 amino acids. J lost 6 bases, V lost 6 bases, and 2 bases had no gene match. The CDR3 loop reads CASRGQGAAEAFF. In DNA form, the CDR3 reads TGTGCCAGCAGGGGACAGGGGGCTGCTGAAGCTTTCTTT.

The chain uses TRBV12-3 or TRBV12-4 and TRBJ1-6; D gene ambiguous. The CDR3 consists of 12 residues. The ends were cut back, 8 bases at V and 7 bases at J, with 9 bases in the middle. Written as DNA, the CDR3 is TGTGCCAGCGGTGCGGGGAATTCACCCCTCCACTTT. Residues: CASGAGNSPLHF.

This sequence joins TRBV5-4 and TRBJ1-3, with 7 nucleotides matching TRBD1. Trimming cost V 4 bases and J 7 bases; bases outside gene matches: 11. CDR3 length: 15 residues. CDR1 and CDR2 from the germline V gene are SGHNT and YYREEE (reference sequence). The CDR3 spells CASSLTGRGENTIYF. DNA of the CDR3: TGTGCCAGCAGCCTGACAGGGCGCGGTGAGAACACCATATATTTT.

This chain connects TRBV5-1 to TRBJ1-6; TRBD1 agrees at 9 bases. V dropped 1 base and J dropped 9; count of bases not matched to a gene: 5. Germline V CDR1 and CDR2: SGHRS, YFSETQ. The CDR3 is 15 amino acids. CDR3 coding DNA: TGCGCCAGCAGCTTGAGCGACAGGGGGATTTCACCCCTCCACTTT. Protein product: CASSLSDRGISPLHF.

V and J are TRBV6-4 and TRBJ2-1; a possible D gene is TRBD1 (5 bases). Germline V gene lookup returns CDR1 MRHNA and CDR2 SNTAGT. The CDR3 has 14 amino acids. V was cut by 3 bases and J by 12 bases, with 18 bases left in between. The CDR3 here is CASSDYQGGPMQFF. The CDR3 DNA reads TGTGCCAGCAGTGATTACCAGGGTGGCCCAATGCAGTTCTTC.

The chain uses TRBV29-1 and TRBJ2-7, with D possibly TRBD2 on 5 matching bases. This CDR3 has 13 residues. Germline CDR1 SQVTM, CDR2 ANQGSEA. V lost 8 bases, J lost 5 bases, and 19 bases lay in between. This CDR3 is CSYRRTLNHEQYF. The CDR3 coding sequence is TGCAGCTACCGCCGGACTCTGAACCACGAGCAGTACTTC.

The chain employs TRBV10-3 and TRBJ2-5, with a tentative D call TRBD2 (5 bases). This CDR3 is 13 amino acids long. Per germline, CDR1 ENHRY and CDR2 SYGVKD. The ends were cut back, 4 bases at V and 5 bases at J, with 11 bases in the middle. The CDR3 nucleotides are TGTGCCATCAGTGCGGGGTTTAGGGAGACCCAGTACTTC. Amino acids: CAISAGFRETQYF.

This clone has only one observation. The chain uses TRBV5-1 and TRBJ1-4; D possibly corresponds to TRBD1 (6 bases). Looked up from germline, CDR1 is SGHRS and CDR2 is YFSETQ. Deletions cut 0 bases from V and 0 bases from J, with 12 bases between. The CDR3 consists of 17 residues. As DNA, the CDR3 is TGCGCCAGCAGCTTGGAAGGCGGACAGTCAACTAATGAAAAACTGTTTTTT. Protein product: CASSLEGGQSTNEKLFF. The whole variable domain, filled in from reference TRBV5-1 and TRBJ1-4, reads KAGVTQTPRYLIKTRGQQVTLSCSPISGHRSVSWYQQTPGQGLQFLFEYFSETQRNKGNFPGRFSGRQFSNSRSEMNVSTLELGDSALYLCASSLEGGQSTNEKLFFGSGTQLSVL.

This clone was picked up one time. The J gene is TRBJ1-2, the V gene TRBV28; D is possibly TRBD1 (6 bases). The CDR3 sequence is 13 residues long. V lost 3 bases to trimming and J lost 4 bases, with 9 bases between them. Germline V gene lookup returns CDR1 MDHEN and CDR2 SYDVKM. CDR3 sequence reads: CASSFWDTYGYTF. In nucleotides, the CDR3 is TGTGCCAGCAGTTTTTGGGACACCTATGGCTACACCTTC.

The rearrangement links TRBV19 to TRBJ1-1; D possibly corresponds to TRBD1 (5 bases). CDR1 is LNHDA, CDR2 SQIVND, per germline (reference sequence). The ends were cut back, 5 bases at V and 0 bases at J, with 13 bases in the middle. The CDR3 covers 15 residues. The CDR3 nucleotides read TGTGCCAGTAGTCCGTTTACAGGTCTGAACACTGAAGCTTTCTTT. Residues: CASSPFTGLNTEAFF.

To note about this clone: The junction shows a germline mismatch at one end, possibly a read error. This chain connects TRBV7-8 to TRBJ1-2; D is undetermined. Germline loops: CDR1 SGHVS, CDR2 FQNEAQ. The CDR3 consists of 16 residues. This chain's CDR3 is CASSLAPKGRNFGYTF. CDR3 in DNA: TGTGCCAGCAGCTTAGCGCCGAAAGGGAGAAACTTTGGCTACACCTTC.

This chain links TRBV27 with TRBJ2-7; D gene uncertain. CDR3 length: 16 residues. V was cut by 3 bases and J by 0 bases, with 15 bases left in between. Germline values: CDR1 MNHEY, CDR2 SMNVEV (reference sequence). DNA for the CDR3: TGTGCCAGCAGTTTTTCGCCGGGTTCGAGCTCCTACGAGCAGTACTTC. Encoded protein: CASSFSPGSSSYEQYF.

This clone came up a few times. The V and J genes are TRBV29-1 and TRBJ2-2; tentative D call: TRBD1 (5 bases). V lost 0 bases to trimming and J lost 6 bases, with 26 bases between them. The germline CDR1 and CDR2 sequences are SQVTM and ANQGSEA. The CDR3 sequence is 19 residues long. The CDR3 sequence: CSVEDPEQGLPTSAGELFF. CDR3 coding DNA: TGCAGCGTTGAAGATCCCGAGCAGGGTTTGCCCACTTCCGCCGGGGAGCTGTTTTTT.

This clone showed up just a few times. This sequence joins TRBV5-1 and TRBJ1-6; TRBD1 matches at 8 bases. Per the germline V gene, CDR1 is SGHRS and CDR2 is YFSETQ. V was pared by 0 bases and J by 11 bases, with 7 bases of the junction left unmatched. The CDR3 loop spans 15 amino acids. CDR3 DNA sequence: TGCGCCAGCAGCTTGGAGGGGGACAGGTATCCACCCCTCCACTTT. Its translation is CASSLEGDRYPPLHF.

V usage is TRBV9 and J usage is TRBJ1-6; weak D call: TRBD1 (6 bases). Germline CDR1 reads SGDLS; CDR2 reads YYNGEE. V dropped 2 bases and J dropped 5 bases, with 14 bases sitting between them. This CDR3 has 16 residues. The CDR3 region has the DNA TGTGCCAGCAGCGTTTTCCCGGACAGCGATAATTCACCCCTCCACTTT. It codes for CASSVFPDSDNSPLHF.

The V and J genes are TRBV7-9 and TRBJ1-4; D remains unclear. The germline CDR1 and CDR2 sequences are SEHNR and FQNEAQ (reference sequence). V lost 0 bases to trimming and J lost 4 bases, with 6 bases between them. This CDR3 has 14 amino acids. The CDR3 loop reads CASSLAGSNEKLFF. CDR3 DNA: TGTGCCAGCAGCTTAGCTGGGAGTAATGAAAAACTGTTTTTT.

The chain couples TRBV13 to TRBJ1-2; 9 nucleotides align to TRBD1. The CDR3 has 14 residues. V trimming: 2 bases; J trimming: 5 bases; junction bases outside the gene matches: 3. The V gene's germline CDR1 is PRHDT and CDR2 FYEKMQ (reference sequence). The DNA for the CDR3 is TGTGCCAGCAGCTTAACAGGGGGCGCTTATGGCTACACCTTC. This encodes CASSLTGGAYGYTF. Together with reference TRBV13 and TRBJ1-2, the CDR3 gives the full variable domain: AAGVIQSPRHLIKEKRETATLKCYPIPRHDTVYWYQQGPGQDPQFLISFYEKMQSDKGSIPDRFSAQQFSDYHSELNMSSLELGDSALYFCASSLTGGAYGYTFGSGTRLTVV.

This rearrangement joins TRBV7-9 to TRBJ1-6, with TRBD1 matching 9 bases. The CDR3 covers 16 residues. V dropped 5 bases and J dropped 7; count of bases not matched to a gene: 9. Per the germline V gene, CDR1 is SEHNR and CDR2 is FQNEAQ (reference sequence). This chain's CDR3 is CASSPTGDRGNSPLHF. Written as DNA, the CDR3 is TGTGCCAGCAGCCCTACCGGAGACAGGGGGAATTCACCCCTCCACTTT.